One T cell receptor beta chain is described in this entry. Its antigen is unknown. The junction and the germline gene differ at one end; a read error may be behind it. CDR1 LGHDT and CDR2 YNNKEL come from the germline V gene (reference sequence). The length of the CDR3 is 18 residues. A process of 5'RACE template switching, which added a universal primer site and UMIs, was used to make TCR cDNA. Via MiXCR, TCRdb re-called the 5' RACE reads, giving one row per CDR3 protein. Here the sample spans approximately 300,000 distinct CDR3 sequences, around 6.8% being singletons. The data were taken from a study of T cells after yellow fever vaccination. Study-level points and caveats: Weaker, the secondary response peaked sooner, at day 5 versus 15. Booster sampling recovered most clones from primary vaccination (96% CD4, approximately 88% CD8).

The clonotype originates from a man aged 18 to 29 who received the YFV17D yellow fever vaccine. Material: PBMCs, obtained roughly 46 days after the first yellow fever vaccination. The rearrangement links TRBV3-1 to TRBJ1-6; perhaps TRBD1 as D (6 bases). CDR3 sequence (DNA): TGTGCCACCAGCCAACAAACAGGGAAAAGCTCCTATAATTCACCCCTCCACTTT. Translating it yields CATSQQTGKSSYNSPLHF.